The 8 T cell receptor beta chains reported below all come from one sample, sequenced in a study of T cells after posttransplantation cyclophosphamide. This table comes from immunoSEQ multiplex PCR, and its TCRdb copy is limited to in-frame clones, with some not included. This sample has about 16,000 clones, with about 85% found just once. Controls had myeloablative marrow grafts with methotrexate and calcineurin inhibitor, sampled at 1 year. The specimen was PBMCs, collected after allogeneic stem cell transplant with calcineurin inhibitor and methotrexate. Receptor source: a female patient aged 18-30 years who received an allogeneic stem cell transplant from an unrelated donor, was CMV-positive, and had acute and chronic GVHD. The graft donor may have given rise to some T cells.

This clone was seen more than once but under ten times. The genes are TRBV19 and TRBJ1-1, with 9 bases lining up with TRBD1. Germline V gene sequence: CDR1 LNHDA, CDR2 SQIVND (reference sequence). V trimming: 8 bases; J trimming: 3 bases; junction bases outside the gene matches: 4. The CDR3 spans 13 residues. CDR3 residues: CASGNRGHTEAFF. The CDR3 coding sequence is TGTGCCAGTGGCAACAGGGGGCACACTGAAGCTTTCTTT.

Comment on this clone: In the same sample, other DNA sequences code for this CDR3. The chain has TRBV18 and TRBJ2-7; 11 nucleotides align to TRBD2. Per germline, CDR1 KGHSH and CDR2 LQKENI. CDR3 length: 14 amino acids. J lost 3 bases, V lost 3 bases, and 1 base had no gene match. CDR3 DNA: TGTGCCAGCTCACCCGGGACTAGCGGCTACGAGCAGTACTTC. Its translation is CASSPGTSGYEQYF.

In DNA, the CDR3 is TGCAGCGTTGAAGGTCTAGCGGGAGGTCAAGAGACCCAGTACTTC. Amino acid sequence: CSVEGLAGGQETQYF. The chain is built from TRBV29-1 and TRBJ2-5, with 11 positions matching TRBD2. V lost 1 base to trimming and J lost 2 bases; unmatched junction nucleotides: 3. Germline V gene lookup returns CDR1 SQVTM and CDR2 ANQGSEA. This CDR3 is 15 amino acids long.

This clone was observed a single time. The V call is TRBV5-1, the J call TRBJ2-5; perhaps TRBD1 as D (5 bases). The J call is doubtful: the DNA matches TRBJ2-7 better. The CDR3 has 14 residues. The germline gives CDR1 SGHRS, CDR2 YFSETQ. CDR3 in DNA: TGCGCCAGCAGCGCGTCAGGGCAGACTTACGAGCAGTACTTC. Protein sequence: CASSASGQTYEQYF.

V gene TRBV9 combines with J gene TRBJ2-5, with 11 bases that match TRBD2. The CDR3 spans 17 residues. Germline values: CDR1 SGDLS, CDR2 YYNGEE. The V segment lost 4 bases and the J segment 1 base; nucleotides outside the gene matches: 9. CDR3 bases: TGTGCCAGCAGCACGGGGGGGACTAGCGGACTCCAAGAGACCCAGTACTTC. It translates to CASSTGGTSGLQETQYF.

Written as DNA, the CDR3 is TGTGCCAGCAGTGGAGCTGAAGCTTTCTTT. It specifies CASSGAEAFF. The chain carries TRBV25-1 and TRBJ1-1; no definite D call. The germline V and J ends were trimmed by 4 bases and 6 bases, with 3 bases remaining between them. Germline assignment: CDR1 MGHDK and CDR2 SYGVNS. This CDR3 has 10 amino acids.

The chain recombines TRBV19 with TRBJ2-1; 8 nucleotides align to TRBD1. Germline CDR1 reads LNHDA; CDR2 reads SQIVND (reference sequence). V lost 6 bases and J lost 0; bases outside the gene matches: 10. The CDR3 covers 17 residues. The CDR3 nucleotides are TGTGCCAGTAGCAGCCTCATACAGGGGGACTCCTACAATGAGCAGTTCTTC. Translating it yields CASSSLIQGDSYNEQFF.

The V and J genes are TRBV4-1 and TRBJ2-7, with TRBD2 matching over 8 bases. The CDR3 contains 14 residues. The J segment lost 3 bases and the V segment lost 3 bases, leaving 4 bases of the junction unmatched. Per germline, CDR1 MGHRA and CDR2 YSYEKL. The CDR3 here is CASSQGAGVYEQYF. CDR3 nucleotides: TGCGCCAGCAGCCAGGGAGCGGGAGTCTACGAGCAGTACTTC.